A selection of T cell receptor beta chains follows, all from one sample in a study of tumor-infiltrating lymphocytes in localized non-small cell lung cancer. Only in-frame clones appear in the TCRdb table, and some are missing; sequencing was by immunoSEQ multiplex PCR. The sample holds 13,000 or so clones, 68% seen once. The sample taken for sequencing was uninvolved lung tissue not adjacent to the tumor. The receptor set was obtained from a human donor with non-small cell lung cancer. Both conserved end residues are part of each CDR3. The D gene is left open where the match is weak. Clone size, where shown, is once, few, many, or a class for clones that have expanded.

clone_size	d_call	v_call	j_call	cdr3_length	cdr3_nt	cdr3_aa
.	.	TRBV5-1	TRBJ1-2	11	TGCGCCACCCGGGACACAGGGGGCTACACCTTC	CATRDTGGYTF
few	.	TRBV6-1	TRBJ1-4	15	TGTGCCAGCAGAATTACCTCGTGGGCCAATGAAAAACTGTTTTTT	CASRITSWANEKLFF
.	.	TRBV7-8	TRBJ2-3	14	TGTGCCAGCAGCTTATGGGAGAGCACAGATACGCAGTATTTT	CASSLWESTDTQYF
.	TRBD1	TRBV6-1	TRBJ2-1	15	TGTGCCAGCAGAGGGACAGGGGGCGCAGATGGGGAGCAGTTCTTC	CASRGTGGADGEQFF
.	TRBD2	TRBV27	TRBJ2-3	16	TGTGCCAGCAGTTTCATTGGAGCGGGAGAGGGAGATACGCAGTATTTT	CASSFIGAGEGDTQYF
.	.	TRBV5-4	TRBJ1-3	16	TGTGCCAGCAGCTTGAGTCTTCCCGGGCGAGGAAACACCATATATTTT	CASSLSLPGRGNTIYF
.	.	TRBV30	TRBJ2-7	12	TGTGCCTGGAAGGGGGTAGGGGGCGAGCAGTACTTC	CAWKGVGGEQYF
few	.	TRBV11-2	TRBJ2-7	15	TGTGCCAGCAGCCCAGGCGGGCCCCTTACGGGGGAGCAGTACTTC	CASSPGGPLTGEQYF
medium-sized	TRBD1	TRBV7-2	TRBJ1-4	16	TGTGCCAGCAGCCCGGTAAAAGGGGGCGGGTATGAAAAACTGTTTTTT	CASSPVKGGGYEKLFF
.	.	TRBV6-6	TRBJ2-3	14	TGTGCCAGCATCAAGGAAACTCTCACAGATACGCAGTATTTT	CASIKETLTDTQYF
few	.	TRBV12-2	TRBJ1-5	16	TGTGCAAGTCGACAACAGGGGCGAGGGAGCAATCAGCCCCAGCATTTT	CASRQQGRGSNQPQHF
.	.	TRBV10-3	TRBJ2-5	16	TGTGCCATCAGCGTAGGAGAGGGGGGGCCGGCGGAGACCCAGTACTTC	CAISVGEGGPAETQYF
.	.	TRBV5-6	TRBJ1-2	14	TGTGCCAGCAGCTTTGTAGGCGGGGCGCAGGGCTACACCTTC	CASSFVGGAQGYTF
.	TRBD1	TRBV6-5	TRBJ2-3	16	TGTGCCAGCAGTTACTCGAGAGGGGGCGCGACAGATACGCAGTATTTT	CASSYSRGGATDTQYF
.	TRBD2	TRBV28	TRBJ2-7	15	TGTGCCAGCACAACTAGCGGGAGGGCCGAAATCGAGCAGTACTTC	CASTTSGRAEIEQYF
.	.	TRBV15	TRBJ2-5	15	TGTGCCACCAGCAGAGATAGGAGGGTAGGGGAGACCCAGTACTTC	CATSRDRRVGETQYF
.	.	TRBV4-2	TRBJ1-2	14	TGTGCCAGCAGCCAAGATCGTAGTTCTGCCGGCTACACCTTC	CASSQDRSSAGYTF
.	TRBD2	TRBV4-2	TRBJ2-1	15	TGTGCCAGCAGGGGGACTAGCGGGAGTTCGGCTGAGCAGTTCTTC	CASRGTSGSSAEQFF
once	TRBD2	TRBV11-1	TRBJ2-5	14	TGTGCCAGCAGCCCAAGGAGGACTAGCGGGACCTCGTACTTC	CASSPRRTSGTSYF
large	TRBD2	TRBV7-9	TRBJ2-5	13	TGTGCCAGCATACCAGCGGGGGGAGAGACCCAGTACTTC	CASIPAGGETQYF
few	.	TRBV10-3	TRBJ1-5	14	TGTGCCATCGGGGGGGGCAATAGCAATCAGCCCCAGCATTTT	CAIGGGNSNQPQHF
once	.	TRBV5-6	TRBJ2-5	17	TGTGCCAGCAGCTTGGTCCCTATAGGGGGGGTCGGAGAGACCCAGTACTTC	CASSLVPIGGVGETQYF
.	.	TRBV14	TRBJ1-4	18	TGTGCCAGCAGCCCACTTAGGGGTACCGCCGCAGGAAATGAAAAACTGTTTTTT	CASSPLRGTAAGNEKLFF
few	TRBD2	TRBV27	TRBJ2-7	13	TGTGCCAGCAGTTTGCGGGAGAGGCACGAGCAGTACTTC	CASSLRERHEQYF
once	TRBD2	TRBV7-2	TRBJ2-5	14	TGTGCCAGCAGACGGACTAGCGGGGGAGAGACCCAGTACTTC	CASRRTSGGETQYF
.	.	TRBV5-1	TRBJ1-5	14	TGCGCCAGCAGCCCGGGGGATGGCAATCAGCCCCAGCATTTT	CASSPGDGNQPQHF
.	.	TRBV30	TRBJ1-2	14	TGTGCCTGGAGTGTAGGGCAGGGAAACTATGGCTACACCTTC	CAWSVGQGNYGYTF
once	TRBD2	TRBV19	TRBJ2-5	14	TGTGCCAGGCGGACTAGCGCCGTTCAAGAGACCCAGTACTTC	CARRTSAVQETQYF